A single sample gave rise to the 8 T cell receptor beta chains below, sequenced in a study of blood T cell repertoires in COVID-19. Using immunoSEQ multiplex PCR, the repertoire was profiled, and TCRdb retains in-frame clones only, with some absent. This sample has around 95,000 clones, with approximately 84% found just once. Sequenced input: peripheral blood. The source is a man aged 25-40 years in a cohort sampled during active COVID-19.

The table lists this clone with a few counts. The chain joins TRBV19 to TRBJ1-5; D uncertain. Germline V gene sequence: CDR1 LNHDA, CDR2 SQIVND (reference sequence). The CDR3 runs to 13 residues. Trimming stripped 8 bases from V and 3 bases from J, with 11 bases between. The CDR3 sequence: CASSPGYNQPQHF. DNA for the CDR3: TGTGCCAGTTCCCCCGGGTACAATCAGCCCCAGCATTTT.

DNA of the CDR3: TGTGCCAGCACTCCCGACAGGGGGAGATCCGAGCAGTACTTC. It yields the protein CASTPDRGRSEQYF. The chain carries TRBV28 and TRBJ2-7; 9 bases align to TRBD1. Trimming at V came to 7 bases and at J to 6 bases, leaving 10 bases not matched to a gene. The CDR3 extends over 14 amino acids. Germline loops: CDR1 MDHEN, CDR2 SYDVKM.

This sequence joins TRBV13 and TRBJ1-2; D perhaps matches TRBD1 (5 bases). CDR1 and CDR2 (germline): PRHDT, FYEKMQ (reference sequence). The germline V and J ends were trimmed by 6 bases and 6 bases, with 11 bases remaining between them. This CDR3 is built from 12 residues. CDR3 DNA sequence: TGTGCCAGCAGTTCCTCGGGGGATGGCTACACCTTC. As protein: CASSSSGDGYTF.

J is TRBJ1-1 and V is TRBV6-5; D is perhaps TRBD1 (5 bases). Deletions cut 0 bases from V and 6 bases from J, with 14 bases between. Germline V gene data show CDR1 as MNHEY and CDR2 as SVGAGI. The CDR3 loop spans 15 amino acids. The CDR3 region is CASSYSPGKGAEAFF. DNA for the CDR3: TGTGCCAGCAGTTACTCGCCAGGCAAAGGGGCTGAAGCTTTCTTT.

The CDR3 bases are TGTGCCAGCAGCCCCGAGGACAGGGGGGAGTACTTC. It translates to CASSPEDRGEYF. The chain recombines TRBV7-9 with TRBJ2-4; 10 positions match TRBD1. The CDR3 extends over 12 amino acids. With 5 bases clipped from V and 14 bases from J, the junction kept 6 bases outside the gene matches. The germline gives CDR1 SEHNR, CDR2 FQNEAQ (reference sequence).

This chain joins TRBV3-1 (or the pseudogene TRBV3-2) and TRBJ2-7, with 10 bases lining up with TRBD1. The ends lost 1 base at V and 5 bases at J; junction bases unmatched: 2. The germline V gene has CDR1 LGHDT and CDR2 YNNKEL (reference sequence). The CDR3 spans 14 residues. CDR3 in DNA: TGTGCCAGCAGCCAAGTGGGGACAGGGGACGAGCAGTACTTC. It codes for CASSQVGTGDEQYF.

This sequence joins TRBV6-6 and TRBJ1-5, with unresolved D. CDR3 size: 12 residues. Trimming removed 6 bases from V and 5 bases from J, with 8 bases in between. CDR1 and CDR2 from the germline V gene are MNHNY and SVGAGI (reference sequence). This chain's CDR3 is CASRGRDQPQHF. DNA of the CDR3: TGTGCCAGCAGGGGCCGAGATCAGCCCCAGCATTTT.

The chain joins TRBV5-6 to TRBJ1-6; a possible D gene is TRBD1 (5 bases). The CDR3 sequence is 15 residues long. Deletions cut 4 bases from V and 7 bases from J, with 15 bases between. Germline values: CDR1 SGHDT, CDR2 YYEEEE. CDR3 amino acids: CASSRRTRTNSPLHF. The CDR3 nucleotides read TGTGCCAGCAGCCGTAGGACAAGGACCAATTCACCCCTCCACTTT.